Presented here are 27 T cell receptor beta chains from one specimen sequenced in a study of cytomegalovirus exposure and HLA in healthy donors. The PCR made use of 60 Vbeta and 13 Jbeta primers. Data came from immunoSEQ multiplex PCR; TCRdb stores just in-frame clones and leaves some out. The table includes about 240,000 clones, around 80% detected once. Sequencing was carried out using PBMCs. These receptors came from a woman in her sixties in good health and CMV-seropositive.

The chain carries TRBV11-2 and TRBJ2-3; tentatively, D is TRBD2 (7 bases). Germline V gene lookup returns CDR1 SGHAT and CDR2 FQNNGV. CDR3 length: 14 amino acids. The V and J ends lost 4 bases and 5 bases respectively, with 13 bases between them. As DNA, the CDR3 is TGTGCCAGCAGCTCGCGGGGGCGCATAGATACGCAGTATTTT. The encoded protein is CASSSRGRIDTQYF.

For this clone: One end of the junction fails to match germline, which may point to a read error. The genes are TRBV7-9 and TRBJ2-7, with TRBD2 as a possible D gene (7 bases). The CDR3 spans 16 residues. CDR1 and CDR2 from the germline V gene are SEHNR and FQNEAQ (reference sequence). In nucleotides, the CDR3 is TGTTCCAGCAGCTTAACCTCGGGGGGCGGGGGATACGAGCAGTACTTC. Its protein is CSSSLTSGGGGYEQYF. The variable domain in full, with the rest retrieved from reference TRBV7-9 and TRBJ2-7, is DTGVSQNPRHKITKRGQNVTFRCDPISEHNRLYWYRQTLGQGPEFLTYFQNEAQLEKSRLLSDRFSAERPKGSFSTLEIQRTEQGDSAMYLCSSSLTSGGGGYEQYFGPGTRLTVT.

CDR3 protein: CASSTRTSGRDTQYF. CDR3 nucleotides: TGCGCCAGCAGCACTCGGACTAGCGGGAGGGATACGCAGTATTTT. J is TRBJ2-3 and V is TRBV5-1; TRBD2 aligns across 14 bases. Trimming took 4 bases from V and 6 from J; bases not matched to a gene: 4. Germline V gives CDR1 SGHRS, CDR2 YFSETQ. CDR3 length equals 15 residues. Variable domain in full (rest from reference TRBV5-1 and TRBJ2-3): KAGVTQTPRYLIKTRGQQVTLSCSPISGHRSVSWYQQTPGQGLQFLFEYFSETQRNKGNFPGRFSGRQFSNSRSEMNVSTLELGDSALYLCASSTRTSGRDTQYFGPGTRLTVL.

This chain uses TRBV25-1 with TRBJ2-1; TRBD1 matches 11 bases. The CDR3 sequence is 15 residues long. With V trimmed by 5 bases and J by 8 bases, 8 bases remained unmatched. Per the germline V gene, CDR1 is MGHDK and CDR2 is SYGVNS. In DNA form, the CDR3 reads TGTGCCAGCAGTCCCCGGACAGGGGGCAGGGATGAGCAGTTCTTC. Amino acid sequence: CASSPRTGGRDEQFF.

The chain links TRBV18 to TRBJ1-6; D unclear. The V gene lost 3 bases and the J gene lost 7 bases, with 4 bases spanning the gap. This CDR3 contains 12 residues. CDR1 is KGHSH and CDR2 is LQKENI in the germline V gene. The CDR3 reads CASSPSNSPLHF. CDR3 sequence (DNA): TGTGCCAGCTCACCCTCGAATTCACCCCTCCACTTT.

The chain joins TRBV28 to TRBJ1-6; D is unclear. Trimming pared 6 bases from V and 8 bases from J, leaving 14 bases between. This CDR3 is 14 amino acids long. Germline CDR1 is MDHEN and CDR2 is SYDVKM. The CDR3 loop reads CASRARSLDSPLHF. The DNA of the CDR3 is TGTGCCAGCAGGGCCCGGAGTTTAGATTCACCCCTCCACTTT.

The CDR3, as DNA: TGTGCCAGCAGTTACGCCCGGACAGGCGGTCACTATGGCTACACCTTC. Protein product: CASSYARTGGHYGYTF. V usage is TRBV6-5 and J usage is TRBJ1-2, with TRBD1 matching 7 bases. V trimming: 2 bases; J trimming: 3 bases; junction bases outside the gene matches: 9. CDR3 size: 16 residues. CDR1 and CDR2 from the germline V gene are MNHEY and SVGAGI.

CDR3 residues: CAITSSRGADTQYF. In DNA form, the CDR3 reads TGTGCCATCACCTCCTCGCGGGGAGCAGATACGCAGTATTTT. The rearrangement joins TRBV10-3 to TRBJ2-3, with D possibly matching TRBD2 (6 bases). CDR1 is ENHRY, CDR2 SYGVKD, per germline. V was shortened by 7 bases and J by 4 bases, with 15 bases between the two germline ends. This CDR3 is built from 14 residues.

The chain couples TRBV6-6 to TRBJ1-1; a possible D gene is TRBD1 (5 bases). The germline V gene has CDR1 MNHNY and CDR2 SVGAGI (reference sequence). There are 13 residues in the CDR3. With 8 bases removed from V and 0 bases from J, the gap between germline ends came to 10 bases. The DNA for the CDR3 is TGTGCCAGCCACACAGGCCTGAACACTGAAGCTTTCTTT. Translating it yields CASHTGLNTEAFF.

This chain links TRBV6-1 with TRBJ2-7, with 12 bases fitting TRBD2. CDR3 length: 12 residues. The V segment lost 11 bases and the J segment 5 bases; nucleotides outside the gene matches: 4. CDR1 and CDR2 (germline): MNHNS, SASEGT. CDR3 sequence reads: CAGRLAGDEQYF. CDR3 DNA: TGTGCCGGGCGACTAGCGGGGGACGAGCAGTACTTC.

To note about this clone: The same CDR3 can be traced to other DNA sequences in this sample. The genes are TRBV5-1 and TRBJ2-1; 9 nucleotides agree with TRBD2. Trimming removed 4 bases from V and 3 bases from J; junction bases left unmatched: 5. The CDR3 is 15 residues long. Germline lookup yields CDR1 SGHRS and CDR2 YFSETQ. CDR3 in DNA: TGCGCCAGCAGCCCCGGACTAGCGAGCTACAATGAGCAGTTCTTC. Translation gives CASSPGLASYNEQFF.

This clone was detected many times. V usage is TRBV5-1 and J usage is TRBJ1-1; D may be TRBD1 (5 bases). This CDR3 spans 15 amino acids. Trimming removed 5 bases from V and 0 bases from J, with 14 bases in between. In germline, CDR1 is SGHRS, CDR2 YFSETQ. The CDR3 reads CASRGGDGMNTEAFF. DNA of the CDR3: TGCGCCAGCAGGGGGGGGGATGGGATGAACACTGAAGCTTTCTTT.

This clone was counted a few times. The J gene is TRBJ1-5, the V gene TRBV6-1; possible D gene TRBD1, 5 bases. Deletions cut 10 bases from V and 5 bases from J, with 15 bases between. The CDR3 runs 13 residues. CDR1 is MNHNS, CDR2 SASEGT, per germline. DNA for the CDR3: TGTGCCACTAGGCAGGGAAATGATCAGCCCCAGCATTTT. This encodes CATRQGNDQPQHF.

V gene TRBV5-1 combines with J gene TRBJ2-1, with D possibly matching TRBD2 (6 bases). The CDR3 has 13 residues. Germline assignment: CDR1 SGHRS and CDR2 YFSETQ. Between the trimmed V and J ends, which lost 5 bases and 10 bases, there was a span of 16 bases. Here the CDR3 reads CASSGDSTGEQFF. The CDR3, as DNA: TGCGCCAGCAGTGGGGACTCGACGGGAGAGCAGTTCTTC.

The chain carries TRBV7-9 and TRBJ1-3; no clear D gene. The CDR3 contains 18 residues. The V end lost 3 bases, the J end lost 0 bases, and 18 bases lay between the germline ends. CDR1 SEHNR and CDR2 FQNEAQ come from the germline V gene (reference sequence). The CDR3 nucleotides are TGTGCCAGCAGCTTCTCCATTTCGACTGATCACTCTGGAAACACCATATATTTT. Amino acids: CASSFSISTDHSGNTIYF.

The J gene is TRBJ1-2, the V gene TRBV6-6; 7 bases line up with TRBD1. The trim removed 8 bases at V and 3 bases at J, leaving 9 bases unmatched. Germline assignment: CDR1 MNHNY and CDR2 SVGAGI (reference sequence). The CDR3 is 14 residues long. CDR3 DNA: TGTGCCAGCTGCTTGACAGGGTACGACTATGGCTACACCTTC. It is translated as CASCLTGYDYGYTF.

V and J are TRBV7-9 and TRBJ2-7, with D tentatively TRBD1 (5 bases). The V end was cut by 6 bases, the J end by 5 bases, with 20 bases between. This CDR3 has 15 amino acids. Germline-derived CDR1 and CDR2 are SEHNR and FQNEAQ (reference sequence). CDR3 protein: CASRSQMGQSNEQYF. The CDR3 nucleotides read TGTGCCAGCAGGTCCCAGATGGGGCAATCCAACGAGCAGTACTTC.

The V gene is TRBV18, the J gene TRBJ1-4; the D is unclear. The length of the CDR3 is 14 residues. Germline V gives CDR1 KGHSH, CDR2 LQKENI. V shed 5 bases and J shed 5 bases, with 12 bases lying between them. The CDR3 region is CASSTTNHNEKLFF. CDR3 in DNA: TGTGCCAGCTCAACGACAAACCACAATGAAAAACTGTTTTTT.

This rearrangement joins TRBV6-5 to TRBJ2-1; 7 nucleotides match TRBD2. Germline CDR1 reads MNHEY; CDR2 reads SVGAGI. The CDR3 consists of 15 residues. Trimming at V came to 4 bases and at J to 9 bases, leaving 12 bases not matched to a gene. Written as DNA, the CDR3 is TGTGCCAGCAGTTCCCGGGACCCCGGCGGGGGTGAGCAGTTCTTC. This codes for CASSSRDPGGGEQFF.

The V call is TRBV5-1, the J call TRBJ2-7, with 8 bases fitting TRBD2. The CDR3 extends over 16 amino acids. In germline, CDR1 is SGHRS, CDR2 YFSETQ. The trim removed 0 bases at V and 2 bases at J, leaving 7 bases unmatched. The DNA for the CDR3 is TGCGCCAGCAGCTTGGCCGAGAGCGGGAGCGCCTACGAGCAGTACTTC. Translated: CASSLAESGSAYEQYF.

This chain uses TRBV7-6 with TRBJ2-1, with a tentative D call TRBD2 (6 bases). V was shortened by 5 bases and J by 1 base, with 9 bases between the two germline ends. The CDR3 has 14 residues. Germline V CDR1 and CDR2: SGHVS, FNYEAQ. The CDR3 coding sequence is TGTGCCAGCAGCCCGACTAGTTCCTACAATGAGCAGTTCTTC. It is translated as CASSPTSSYNEQFF.

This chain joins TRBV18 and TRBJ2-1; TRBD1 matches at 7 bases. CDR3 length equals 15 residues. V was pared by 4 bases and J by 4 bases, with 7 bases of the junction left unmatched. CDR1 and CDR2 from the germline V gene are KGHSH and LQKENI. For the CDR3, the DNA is TGTGCCAGCTCACAAATACAGGGGCCATACAATGAGCAGTTCTTC. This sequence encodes CASSQIQGPYNEQFF. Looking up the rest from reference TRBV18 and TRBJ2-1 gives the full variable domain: NAGVMQNPRHLVRRRGQEARLRCSPMKGHSHVYWYRQLPEEGLKFMVYLQKENIIDESGMPKERFSAEFPKEGPSILRIQQVVRGDSAAYFCASSQIQGPYNEQFFGPGTRLTVL.

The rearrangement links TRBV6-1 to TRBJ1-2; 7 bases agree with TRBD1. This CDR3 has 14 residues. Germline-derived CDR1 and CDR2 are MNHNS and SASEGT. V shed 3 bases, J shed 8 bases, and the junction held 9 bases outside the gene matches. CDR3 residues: CASSDVGQAEGYTF. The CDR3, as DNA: TGTGCCAGCAGTGATGTCGGACAGGCGGAAGGCTACACCTTC.

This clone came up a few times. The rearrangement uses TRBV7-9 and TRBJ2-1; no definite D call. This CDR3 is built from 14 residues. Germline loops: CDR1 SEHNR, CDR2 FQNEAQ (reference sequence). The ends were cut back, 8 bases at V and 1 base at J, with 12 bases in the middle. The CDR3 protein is CASQPATSYNEQFF. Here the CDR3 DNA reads TGTGCCAGCCAACCTGCAACTTCCTACAATGAGCAGTTCTTC.

Here the CDR3 reads CASSWRLAAPKEQYF. CDR3 nucleotides: TGTGCCAGCAGTTGGCGACTAGCGGCCCCTAAGGAGCAGTACTTC. This chain links TRBV27 with TRBJ2-7, with 9 bases aligning to TRBD2. The CDR3 has 15 amino acids. Trimming cost V 4 bases and J 7 bases; bases outside gene matches: 11. CDR1 and CDR2 (germline): MNHEY, SMNVEV (reference sequence).

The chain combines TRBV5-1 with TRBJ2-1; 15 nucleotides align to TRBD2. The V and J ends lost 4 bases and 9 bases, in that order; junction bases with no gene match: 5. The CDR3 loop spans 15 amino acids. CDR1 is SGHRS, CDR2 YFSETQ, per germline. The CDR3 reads CASSPGLAGGVEQFF. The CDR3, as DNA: TGCGCCAGCAGCCCGGGACTAGCGGGAGGTGTTGAGCAGTTCTTC.

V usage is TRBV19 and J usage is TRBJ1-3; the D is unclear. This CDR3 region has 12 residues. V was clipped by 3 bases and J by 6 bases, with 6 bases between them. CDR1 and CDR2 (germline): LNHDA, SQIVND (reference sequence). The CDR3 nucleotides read TGTGCCAGTAGTATGCGGAAAAACACCATATATTTT. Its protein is CASSMRKNTIYF. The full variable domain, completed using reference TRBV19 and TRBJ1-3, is DGGITQSPKYLFRKEGQNVTLSCEQNLNHDAMYWYRQDPGQGLRLIYYSQIVNDFQKGDIAEGYSVSREKKESFPLTVTSAQKNPTAFYLCASSMRKNTIYFGEGSWLTVV.